The 5 T cell receptor beta chains given below trace back to one sample, sequenced in a study of shared T cell receptors in the human thymus. TCRdb keeps only in-frame clones here, not all; method: immunoSEQ multiplex PCR. Of roughly 660,000 clones in the sample, around 89% were seen once. These data were also reused for a study on human thymus T cells.

Sequenced sample: thymocytes. All receptors come from a boy under two years old with a congenital heart defect.

The chain joins TRBV4-1 to TRBJ1-5, with D unclear. Trimming cost V 0 bases and J 9 bases, with 12 bases left between them. In germline, CDR1 is MGHRA, CDR2 YSYEKL. The CDR3 spans 14 residues. CDR3 nucleotides: TGCGCCAGCAGCCAAGAAAGTTTTTCGGGGCCCCAGCATTTT. Translated, it gives CASSQESFSGPQHF.

The sample holds one count of this clone. This sequence joins TRBV27 and TRBJ2-1, with 9 positions matching TRBD2. The CDR3 consists of 15 residues. The V segment lost 3 bases and the J segment 5 bases; nucleotides outside the gene matches: 5. Germline V gene lookup returns CDR1 MNHEY and CDR2 SMNVEV (reference sequence). The CDR3 is CASSLRREGNNEQFF. CDR3 sequence (DNA): TGTGCCAGCAGTTTGCGGCGGGAGGGGAACAATGAGCAGTTCTTC.

The CDR3: CASSQDWGLDTSNYGYTF. The CDR3 nucleotides are TGCGCCAGCAGCCAAGATTGGGGACTTGACACCTCGAACTATGGCTACACCTTC. This chain connects TRBV4-1 to TRBJ1-2; D might be TRBD1 (5 bases). Looked up from germline, CDR1 is MGHRA and CDR2 is YSYEKL. This CDR3 contains 18 residues. The V and J ends lost 0 bases and 2 bases respectively, with 19 bases between them.

The V and J genes are TRBV15 and TRBJ2-2; D is uncertain. CDR3 length: 14 residues. Per the germline V gene, CDR1 is LNHNV and CDR2 is YYDKDF (reference sequence). Between the trimmed V and J ends, which lost 7 bases and 2 bases, there was a span of 11 bases. CDR3 nucleotides: TGTGCCACCACAAACTATTCAAACACCGGGGAGCTGTTTTTT. Translating gives CATTNYSNTGELFF.

The chain couples TRBV28 to TRBJ2-4; 9 bases line up with TRBD1. This CDR3 region has 19 residues. CDR1 MDHEN and CDR2 SYDVKM come from the germline V gene. The junction had 14 bases not matched to a gene; V was cut back by 3 bases and J by 2 bases. The CDR3 spells CASSLGPSRDRETKNIQYF. In DNA form, the CDR3 reads TGTGCCAGCAGTTTGGGACCCTCCCGGGACAGGGAGACCAAAAACATTCAGTACTTC.